This T cell receptor beta chain emerged from a study of Ad26.COV2.S vaccination and SARS-CoV-2 variants. Only in-frame clones appear in the TCRdb table, and some are missing; sequencing was by immunoSEQ multiplex PCR. The table includes 330,000 or so clones, around 90% detected once. The CDR3 runs to 13 residues. Germline V gene sequence: CDR1 SEHNR, CDR2 FQNEAQ (reference sequence). V lost 5 bases and J lost 7, with 12 bases in between. Treatment given: roughly 20 received Ad26.COV2.S at low or high dose, single or two shots; about 5 received placebo; per-sample allocation not given. Samples came from day 63 after the first vaccine or placebo injection. Ad26 vector vaccine expressed Wuhan-strain SARS-CoV-2 spike.

The V and J genes are TRBV7-9 and TRBJ1-5, with no clear D. This TCR derives from a person between 18 and 65 years old who received the Ad26.COV2.S COVID-19 vaccine or a placebo. The source was peripheral blood, collected in a trial of Ad26.COV2.S vaccine versus placebo. The CDR3 loop reads CASSPSELQPQHF. The CDR3 coding sequence is TGTGCCAGCAGCCCTTCTGAGTTGCAGCCCCAGCATTTT. The variable domain in full, with the rest retrieved from reference TRBV7-9 and TRBJ1-5, is DTGVSQNPRHKITKRGQNVTFRCDPISEHNRLYWYRQTLGQGPEFLTYFQNEAQLEKSRLLSDRFSAERPKGSFSTLEIQRTEQGDSAMYLCASSPSELQPQHFGDGTRLSIL.